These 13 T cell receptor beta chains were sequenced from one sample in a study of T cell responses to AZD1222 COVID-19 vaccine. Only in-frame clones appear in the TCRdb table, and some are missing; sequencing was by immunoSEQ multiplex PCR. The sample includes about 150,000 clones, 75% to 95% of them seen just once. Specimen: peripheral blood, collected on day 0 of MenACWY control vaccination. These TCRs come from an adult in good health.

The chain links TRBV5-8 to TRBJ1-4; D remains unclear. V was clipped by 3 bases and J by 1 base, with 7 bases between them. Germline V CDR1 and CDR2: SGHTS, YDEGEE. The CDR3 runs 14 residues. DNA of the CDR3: TGTGCCAGCAGCTCCCCAGGAACTAATGAAAAACTGTTTTTT. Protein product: CASSSPGTNEKLFF.

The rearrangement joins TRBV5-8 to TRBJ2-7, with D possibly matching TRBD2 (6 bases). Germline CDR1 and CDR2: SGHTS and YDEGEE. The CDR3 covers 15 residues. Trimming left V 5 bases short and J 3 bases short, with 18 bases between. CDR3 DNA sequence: TGTGCCAGCAGACACGGGGGACTTGGGAACTACGAGCAGTACTTC. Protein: CASRHGGLGNYEQYF.

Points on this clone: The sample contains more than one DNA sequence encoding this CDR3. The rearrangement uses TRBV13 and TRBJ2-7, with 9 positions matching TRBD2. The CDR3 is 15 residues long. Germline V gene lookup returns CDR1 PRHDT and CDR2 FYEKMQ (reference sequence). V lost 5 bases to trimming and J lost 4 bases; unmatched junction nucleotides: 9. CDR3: CASSKRAGGLYEQYF. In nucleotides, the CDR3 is TGTGCCAGCAGCAAACGGGCGGGGGGGCTTTACGAGCAGTACTTC.

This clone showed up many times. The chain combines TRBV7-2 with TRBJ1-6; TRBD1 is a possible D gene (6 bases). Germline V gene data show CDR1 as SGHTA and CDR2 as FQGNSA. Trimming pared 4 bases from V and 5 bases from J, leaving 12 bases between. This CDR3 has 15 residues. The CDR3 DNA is TGTGCCAGCAGCTCGCCGACAGGAGATAATTCACCCCTCCACTTT. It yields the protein CASSSPTGDNSPLHF.

The CDR3 reads CASSLSVGAVNTEAFF. DNA of the CDR3: TGTGCCAGCAGCCTCTCTGTGGGGGCAGTGAACACTGAAGCTTTCTTT. V usage is TRBV7-2 and J usage is TRBJ1-1, with D perhaps matching TRBD1 (6 bases). The CDR3 is 16 residues long. V dropped 5 bases and J dropped 0 bases, with 16 bases sitting between them. The V gene's germline CDR1 is SGHTA and CDR2 FQGNSA.

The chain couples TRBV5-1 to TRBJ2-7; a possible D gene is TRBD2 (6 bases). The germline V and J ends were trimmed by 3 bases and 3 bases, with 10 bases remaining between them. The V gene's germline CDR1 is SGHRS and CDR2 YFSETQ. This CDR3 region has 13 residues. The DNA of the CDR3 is TGCGCCAGCAGCTCCGGGGGTTACTACGAGCAGTACTTC. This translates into CASSSGGYYEQYF.

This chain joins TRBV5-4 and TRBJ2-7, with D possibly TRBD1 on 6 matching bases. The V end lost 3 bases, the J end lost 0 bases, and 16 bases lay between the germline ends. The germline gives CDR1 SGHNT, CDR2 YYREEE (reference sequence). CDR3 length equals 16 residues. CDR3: CASSSRLLGGSYEQYF. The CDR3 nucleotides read TGTGCCAGCAGCTCCCGACTTTTAGGGGGCTCCTACGAGCAGTACTTC.

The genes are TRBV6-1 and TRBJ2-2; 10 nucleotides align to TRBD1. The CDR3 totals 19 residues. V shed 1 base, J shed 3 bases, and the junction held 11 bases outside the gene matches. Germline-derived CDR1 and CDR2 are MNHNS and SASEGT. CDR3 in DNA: TGTGCCAGCAGTGAAGACGGGACAGGGGTTTATAGTCACACCGGGGAGCTGTTTTTT. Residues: CASSEDGTGVYSHTGELFF.

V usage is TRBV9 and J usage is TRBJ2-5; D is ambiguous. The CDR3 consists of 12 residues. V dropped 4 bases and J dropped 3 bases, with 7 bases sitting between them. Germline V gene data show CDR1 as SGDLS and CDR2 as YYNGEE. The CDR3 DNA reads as TGTGCCAGCAGCCTAGAGGAAGAGACCCAGTACTTC. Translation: CASSLEEETQYF.

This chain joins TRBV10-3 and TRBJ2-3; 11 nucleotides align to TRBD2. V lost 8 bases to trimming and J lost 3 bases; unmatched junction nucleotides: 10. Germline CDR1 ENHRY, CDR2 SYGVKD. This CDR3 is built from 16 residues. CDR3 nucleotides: TGTGCCATCTATAGCGGGAGGGCCTCTCTAACAGATACGCAGTATTTT. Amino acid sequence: CAIYSGRASLTDTQYF.

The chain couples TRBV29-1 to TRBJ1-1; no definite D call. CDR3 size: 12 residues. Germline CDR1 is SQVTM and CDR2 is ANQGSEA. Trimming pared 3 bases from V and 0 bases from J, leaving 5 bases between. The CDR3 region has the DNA TGCAGCGTTGATCCAGTGAACACTGAAGCTTTCTTT. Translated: CSVDPVNTEAFF.

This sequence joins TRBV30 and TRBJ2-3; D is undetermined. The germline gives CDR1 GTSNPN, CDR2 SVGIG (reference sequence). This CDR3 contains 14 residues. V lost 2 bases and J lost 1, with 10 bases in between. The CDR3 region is CAWSRGIGTDTQYF. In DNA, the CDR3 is TGTGCCTGGAGTCGAGGCATCGGCACAGATACGCAGTATTTT.

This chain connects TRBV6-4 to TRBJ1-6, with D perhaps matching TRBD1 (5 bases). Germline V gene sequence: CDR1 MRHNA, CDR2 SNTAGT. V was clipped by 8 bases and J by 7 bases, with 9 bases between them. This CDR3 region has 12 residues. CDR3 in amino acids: CASGGMNSPLHF. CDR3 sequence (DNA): TGTGCCAGCGGGGGGATGAATTCACCCCTCCACTTT.